Here is one T cell receptor beta chain with its context. Which antigen it targets is not known. Base qualities are not provided; no much larger clone lies one nucleotide away. To sequence the TCRbeta CDR3 region, genomic DNA was isolated from the sorted cells. TCRbeta CDR3 regions were sequenced using the immunoSEQ Assay. TCRdb obtained this table from immuneACCESS and retained in-frame rearrangements with V and J assigned. These tables miss some clones; where compared with another copy, unresolved V genes account for less than half of the shortfall, and the remainder is unexplained. Here the sample has 15,000 to 20,000 clones; approximately 80% occur a single time. The leading ten clones occupy 26% of the sample. This sample is part of a study of OX40 agonist ivuxolimab in advanced cancers. Context from the whole study: Ivuxolimab, which targeted the costimulatory receptor OX40 (CD134), was an agonistic, fully human IgG2 monoclonal antibody. Intravenous ivuxolimab was administered to patients every 2 weeks at six dose levels: 0.01, 0.1, 0.3, 1.5, 3 and 10 mg/kg. Of the approximately 50 dose-escalation patients, hepatocellular carcinoma was present in about 20, melanoma in around 15, renal cell carcinoma in 9 and head and neck cancer in 9. In the dose-escalation cohort, around four fifths of patients were male, and the mean age was around 60 years, with a range of 23 to 79. Prior anti-PD-1, anti-PD-L1 or anti-CTLA-4 therapy was permitted, and about two fifths of dose-escalation patients had received checkpoint inhibitors. Partial responses occurred in three dose-escalation patients, of whom one had hepatocellular carcinoma and two had cutaneous melanoma. Peripheral TCRbeta sequencing was intended to test whether TCR sequence diversity was altered and clonal T-cell expansion was caused by ivuxolimab. The monotherapy dose-escalation portion (N = 52 patients) of the phase I ivuxolimab trial is reported in the paper. What the work shows at the level of the full study, not this receptor alone: Antigen specificity was not determined for the clonally expanded peripheral T cells. Low levels of normalized T-cell clonal expansion were also seen in some patients who did not respond. In the 0.1-3.0 mg/kg groups, partial responders had among the lowest normalized peripheral clonal expansion, particularly in CD8+ T cells. After ivuxolimab, expanded clones were on average more numerous among CD8+ T cells than among CD4+ T cells. At doses of 0.1 to 3.0 mg/kg, clonal expansion of both CD4+ and CD8+ T cells in blood was seen between baseline and week 6.

The trial excluded patients who had a history of autoimmune disease or were on systemic immunosuppression. In every dose cohort, peripheral blood was drawn for TCR sequencing at baseline, cycle 4 day 1, and cycle 7 day 1. The samples were taken from a phase I, first-in-human, multicenter, open-label dose-escalation trial of ivuxolimab. Adults with locally advanced or metastatic head and neck squamous cell, hepatocellular, melanoma or renal cell carcinoma were enrolled in the trial. Before TCR sequencing, CD4+ and CD8+ T cells were separately sorted from peripheral blood. The TCR comes from an adult with an advanced solid tumor such as melanoma, head and neck, liver or kidney cancer. This sample comprised CD4+ or CD8+ T cells sorted from blood, obtained in a trial of the OX40 agonist ivuxolimab.

The nucleotide sequence is given as TGTGCCAGCAGCGCTAGAGACAGCAATCAGCCCCAGCATTTT. Protein translation: CASSARDSNQPQHF. The chain joins TRBV9 to TRBJ1-5; the D gene lacks a confident call. Trimming costs V 3 bases and J 1 base, and their ends lie 8 bases apart. From the cysteine up to the phenylalanine, the CDR3 has a length of 14 residues. CDR3 DNA is the only sequence kept; it has 42 bases, read in frame from the first base. The germline V gene supplies CDR1 SGDLS and CDR2 YYNGEE.